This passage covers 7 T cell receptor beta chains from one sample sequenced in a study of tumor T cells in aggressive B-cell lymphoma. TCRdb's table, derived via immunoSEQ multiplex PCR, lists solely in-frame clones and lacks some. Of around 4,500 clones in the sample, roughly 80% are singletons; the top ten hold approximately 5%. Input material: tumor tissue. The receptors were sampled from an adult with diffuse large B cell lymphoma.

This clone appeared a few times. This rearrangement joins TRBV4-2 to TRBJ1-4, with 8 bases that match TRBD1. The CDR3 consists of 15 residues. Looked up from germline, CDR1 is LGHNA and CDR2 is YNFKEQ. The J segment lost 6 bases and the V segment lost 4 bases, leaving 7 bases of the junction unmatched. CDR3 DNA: TGTGCCAGCAGCCGCCACAGGGGGGTAGATGAAAAACTGTTTTTT. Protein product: CASSRHRGVDEKLFF.

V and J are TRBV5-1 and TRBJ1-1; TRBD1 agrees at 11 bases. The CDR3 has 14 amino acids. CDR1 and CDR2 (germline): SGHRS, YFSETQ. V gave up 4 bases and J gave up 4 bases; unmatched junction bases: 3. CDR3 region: CASSRGTGGTEAFF. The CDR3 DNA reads TGCGCCAGCAGCCGGGGGACAGGGGGCACTGAAGCTTTCTTT.

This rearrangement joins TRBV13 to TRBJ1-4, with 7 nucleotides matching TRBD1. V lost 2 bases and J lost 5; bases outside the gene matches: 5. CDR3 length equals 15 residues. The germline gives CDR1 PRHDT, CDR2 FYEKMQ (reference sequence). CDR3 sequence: CASSLRTGENEKLFF. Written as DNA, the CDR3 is TGTGCCAGCAGCTTACGGACAGGCGAAAATGAAAAACTGTTTTTT.

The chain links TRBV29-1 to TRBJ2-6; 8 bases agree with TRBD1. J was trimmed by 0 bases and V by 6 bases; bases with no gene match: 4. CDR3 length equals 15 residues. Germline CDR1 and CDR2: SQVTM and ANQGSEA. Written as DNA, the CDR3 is TGCAGCGTCAGAACAGGGGGCTCTGGGGCCAACGTCCTGACTTTC. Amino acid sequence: CSVRTGGSGANVLTF.

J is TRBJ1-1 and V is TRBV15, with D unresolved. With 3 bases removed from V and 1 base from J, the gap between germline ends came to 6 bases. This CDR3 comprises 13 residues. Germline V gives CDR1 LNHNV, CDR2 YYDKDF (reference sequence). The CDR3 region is CATSRSRNTEAFF. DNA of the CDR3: TGTGCCACCAGCAGGTCGAGGAACACTGAAGCTTTCTTT.

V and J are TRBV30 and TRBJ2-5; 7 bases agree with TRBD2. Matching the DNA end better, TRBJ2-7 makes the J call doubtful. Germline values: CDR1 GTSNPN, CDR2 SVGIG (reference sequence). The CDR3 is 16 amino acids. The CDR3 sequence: CAWSSIGTSVSYEQYF. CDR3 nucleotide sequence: TGTGCCTGGAGTTCGATAGGCACTAGCGTCTCCTACGAGCAGTACTTC.

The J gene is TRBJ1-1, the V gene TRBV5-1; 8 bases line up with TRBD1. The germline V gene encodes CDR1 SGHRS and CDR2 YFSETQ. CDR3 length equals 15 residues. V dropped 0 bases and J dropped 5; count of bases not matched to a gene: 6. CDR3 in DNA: TGCGCCAGCAGCTTGGGGACAGGGAGAGGAACTGAAGCTTTCTTT. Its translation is CASSLGTGRGTEAFF.